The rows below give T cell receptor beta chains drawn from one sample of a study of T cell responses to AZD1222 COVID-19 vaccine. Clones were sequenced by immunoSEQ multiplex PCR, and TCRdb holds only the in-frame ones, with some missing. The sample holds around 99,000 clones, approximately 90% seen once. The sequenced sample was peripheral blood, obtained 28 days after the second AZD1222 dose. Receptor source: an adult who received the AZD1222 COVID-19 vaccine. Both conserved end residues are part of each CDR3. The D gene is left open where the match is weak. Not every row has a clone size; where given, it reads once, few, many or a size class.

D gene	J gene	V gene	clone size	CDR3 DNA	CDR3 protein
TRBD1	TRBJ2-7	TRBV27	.	TGTGCCAGCAGCCACACCCCGGGACAGGGTTCCTACGAGCAGTACTTC	CASSHTPGQGSYEQYF
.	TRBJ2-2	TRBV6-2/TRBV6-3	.	TGTGCCAGCAGTTTAGGGGACACCGGGGAGCTGTTTTTT	CASSLGDTGELFF
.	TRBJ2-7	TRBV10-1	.	TGCGCCAGCAGCCGGGACTTTACTCCCTACGAGCAGTACTTC	CASSRDFTPYEQYF
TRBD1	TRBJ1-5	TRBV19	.	TGTGCCAGTAGTAGTCGGACAGGGGGAGTAAATCAGCCCCAGCATTTT	CASSSRTGGVNQPQHF
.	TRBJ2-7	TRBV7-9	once	TGTGCCAGCAGCTCCCCGTGGGCAGCCCCGAGCTCCTACGAGCAGTACTTC	CASSSPWAAPSSYEQYF
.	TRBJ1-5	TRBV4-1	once	TGCGCCAGCAAATGGCTCCCGCCTAAGCCCCAGCATTTT	CASKWLPPKPQHF
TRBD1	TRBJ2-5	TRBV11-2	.	TGTGCCAGCAGCTTAGGGTCCCTACAGGGGACCCAAGAGACCCAGTACTTC	CASSLGSLQGTQETQYF
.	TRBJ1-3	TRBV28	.	TGTGCCAGCAGTTCCCACAGGGAGGTAAACACCATATATTTT	CASSSHREVNTIYF
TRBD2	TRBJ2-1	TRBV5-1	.	TGCGCCAGCAGCTTGGCACTAGCGGGGAACAATGAGCAGTTCTTC	CASSLALAGNNEQFF
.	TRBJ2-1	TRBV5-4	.	TGTGCCAGCAGCTTGGTGGAAATAGGGGACCGGGGGAACAATGAGCAGTTCTTC	CASSLVEIGDRGNNEQFF